This T cell receptor (beta chain) appears in the sequencing data of a study of T cells in Graves' hyperthyroidism and ophthalmopathy (dated by TCRdb to about 2019). About the study as a whole: Peripheral blood samples were taken at initial diagnosis, before any treatment was given. TCR V-J signatures able to tell the groups apart were searched for in a discovery cohort of some 100 patients, of whom 40 to 45 had Graves' ophthalmopathy and about 60 had stable Graves' hyperthyroidism. Whether ophthalmopathy could be predicted prospectively was tested in an independent validation cohort made up of about 20 hyperthyroidism patients plus 17 patients who later progressed to ophthalmopathy. The approximately 90 discovery patients were randomly split 7:3 into training and test sets. In roughly six Graves' hyperthyroidism patients, the study also compared T-cell repertoires from thyroid tissue with T-cell repertoires from blood. Once sampling was done, hyperthyroidism patients were given methimazole at a starting dose of 30 mg daily, whereas ophthalmopathy patients were given high-dose intravenous methylprednisolone. According to the paper, TCR Vbeta CDR3 sequencing was carried out on 135 peripheral blood samples, which came from fewer than 50 ophthalmopathy, around 75 hyperthyroidism and around 17 progressor patients. Summary of the overall study and its limitations: Most expanded thyroid clonotypes (frequency above 0.001) were also found in blood, which suggests that blood repertoires may mirror thyroid immune responses. In validation, progression to ophthalmopathy was predicted by the model with 65% to 71% sensitivity and 72% to 85% specificity, a median of approximately 7.1 months before onset. No statistical method was used to fix the sample size in advance, and group allocation was not hidden from the investigators. Ophthalmopathy was separated from stable hyperthyroidism by a 13 V-J signature model, with around 90% sensitivity and about 81% specificity obtained in cross-validation and 80%/75% obtained in testing.

Graves' hyperthyroidism was defined as stable when no progression to ophthalmopathy occurred over 18 months of follow-up. The hyperthyroidism patients were between 18 and 65 years old and newly diagnosed, with a disease duration of less than 2 months. Exclusion was applied to patients with uncontrolled infections, other autoimmune diseases, pregnancy or lactation. Diagnoses were established on the basis of clinical symptoms, serum thyroxine and TRAb, thyroid ultrasound, and orbital computed tomography. PBMCs were isolated from about 9.2 ml of fresh peripheral blood by Ficoll-Paque density gradient centrifugation. Total RNA was extracted using Trizol reagent, and RNA quality was assessed on an Agilent 2100 Bioanalyzer. The TCR beta CDR3 regions were amplified from the RNA transcripts. The first round of RT-PCR for the TCR CDR3 was performed with the HTBI primer set and the Qiagen OneStep RT-PCR kit. The libraries were constructed in a second round of multiplex PCR and then size-selected and purified. Sequencing of the libraries was done on an Illumina HiSeq2000 using paired-end 100 bp reads. On the authors' methods: Raw data were processed with SOAPnuke, discarding reads with adapters, uncalled bases, mean Phred below 15, or no exact constant-primer or identifier match. High-quality paired reads were merged using COPE v1.2.5, and each unique nucleotide sequence was defined as a clonotype. Clonotypes were aligned to IMGT TRBV, TRBD and TRBJ reference segments using MiTCR v1.1. Only V-J combinations with frequency above 0.0001, covering 99% to 99.2% of repertoires, were analysed. A TCS score was defined as the ratio of F50 (clonal expansion) to E x V (chaos), with BLOSUM62-based TCRdist applied between CDR3 peptides within each V-J. Welch's t-statistics and random forest reduced roughly 540 V-J features to 13, which were used in a naive Bayes classifier (R e1071). The public sequencing data were trimmed at Q25 with fastp and processed into clonotypes with MiXCR by TCRdb, which kept only in-frame beta chains. Each entry is one CDR3 protein sequence, shown with its most common DNA and genes. V and J calls and clone size were set by TCRdb, not the authors. The sample data list more than 500,000 distinct CDR3 sequences, and 15% to 20% of these were observed just once. 3.8% of the sample is held by the ten biggest clonotypes.

In its sample, this clonotype was seen many times. This clone's antigen is unknown. An end of the junction does not agree with germline; a read error may underlie this. The TCR comes from a woman under 40 with Graves' hyperthyroidism. The sequencing sample was made of blood.

The CDR3 is CASSLSIPSGYEQYF. The DNA sequence reads TGTGCCAGCAGCTTATCAATTCCTAGCGGCTACGAGCAGTACTTC. The chain is assembled from TRBV28 and TRBJ2-7, with 7 central nucleotides matching TRBD2. Reading the germline V gene gives CDR1 MDHEN and CDR2 SYDVKM. The CDR3 has 15 amino acids, counting the end cysteine and phenylalanine. Here the CDR3 DNA is all that survives: 45 bases in frame from base 1.